This T cell receptor (beta chain) was sequenced in a study of shared T cell receptors in the human thymus. The protocol was immunoSEQ multiplex PCR, while the TCRdb copy is restricted to in-frame clones and leaves out a portion. The table has approximately 400,000 clones, about 95% seen once. This TCR derives from a human donor. Sequenced material: thymocytes.

The CDR3 region is CASSSRGGVYEQYF. CDR3 in DNA: TGTGCCAGCTCATCTCGAGGGGGCGTCTACGAGCAGTACTTC. The rearrangement uses TRBV18 and TRBJ2-7; the match to TRBD1 covers 7 bases. Losses at the gene ends were 5 bases for V and 3 bases for J; bases not matched to a gene: 7. This CDR3 comprises 14 residues. Germline V lookup: CDR1 KGHSH, CDR2 LQKENI.